This TCR beta chain comes out of a study of metastatic and nonmetastatic thyroid tumors. Study overall: Across peripheral blood and tumor or nodule tissue samples taken from malignant and benign thyroid patients, the repertoires were compared with one another.

Trimming removed 5 bases from V and 4 bases from J, with 11 bases in between. This CDR3 has 13 amino acids. The germline V gene has CDR1 MNHEY and CDR2 SMNVEV (reference sequence). Treatment of any kind had been given to no patient before thyroid surgery. TCRdb re-called clones via MiXCR from the PCR reads. The sample lists more than 50,000 clones, 20% to 25% occurring once. This clone has ten or more counts. The chain uses TRBV27 and TRBJ1-1; D is undetermined. The sample comprised blood. The receptor was isolated from a female donor with papillary thyroid cancer or a benign thyroid nodule (not recorded which). Some clones in this sample may be carry-over from other donors' samples. The CDR3 region is CASSEGWLTEAFF. Written as DNA, the CDR3 is TGTGCCAGCAGTGAAGGATGGCTCACTGAAGCTTTCTTT.